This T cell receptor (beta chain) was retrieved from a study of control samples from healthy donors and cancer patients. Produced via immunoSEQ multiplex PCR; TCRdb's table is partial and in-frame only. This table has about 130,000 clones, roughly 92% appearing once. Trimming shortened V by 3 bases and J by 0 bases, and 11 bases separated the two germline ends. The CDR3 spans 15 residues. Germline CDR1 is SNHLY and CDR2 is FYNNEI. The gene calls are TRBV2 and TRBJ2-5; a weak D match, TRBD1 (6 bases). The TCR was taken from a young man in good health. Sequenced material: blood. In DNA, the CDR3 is TGTGCCAGCAGTGATCTTGGGGGCTACCAAGAGACCCAGTACTTC. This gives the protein CASSDLGGYQETQYF.